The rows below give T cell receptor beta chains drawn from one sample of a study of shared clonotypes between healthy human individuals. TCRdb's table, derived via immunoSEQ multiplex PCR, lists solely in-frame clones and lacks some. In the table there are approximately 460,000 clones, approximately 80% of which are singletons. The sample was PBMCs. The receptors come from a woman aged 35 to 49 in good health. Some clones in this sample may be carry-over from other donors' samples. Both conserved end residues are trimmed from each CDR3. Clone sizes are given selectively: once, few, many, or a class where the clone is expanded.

CDR3 protein: ASSYSRSLAYGYT
V gene: TRBV7-2
clone size: few

CDR3 protein: ASSQPIRRTSGANVLT
V gene: TRBV4-1
clone size: few

CDR3 protein: ASSLGFNYGYT
V gene: TRBV5-4
clone size: -

CDR3 protein: ASRPQPGLAGVATGELF
V gene: TRBV5-4
clone size: -

CDR3 protein: ATSTGGSPQGEQY
V gene: TRBV15
clone size: -

CDR3 protein: ASSLRDMGETQY
V gene: TRBV5-6
clone size: -

CDR3 protein: ASNPAGGNYEQY
V gene: TRBV28
clone size: -

CDR3 protein: ASSLGTRGPYEQY
V gene: TRBV28
clone size: -

CDR3 protein: ASRGRDSLRDQF
V gene: TRBV7-9
clone size: -

CDR3 protein: SVVPGVSYEQY
V gene: TRBV29-1
clone size: -

CDR3 protein: ASSTPVEGPTKNIYEQY
V gene: TRBV7-9
clone size: once

CDR3 protein: ASSYGTTPSIPYEQY
V gene: TRBV13
clone size: -

CDR3 protein: ASRDRVRYEQY
V gene: TRBV10-2
clone size: -

CDR3 protein: AISATGPLTYEY
V gene: TRBV10-3
clone size: -

CDR3 protein: ASVRSGNENEQF
V gene: TRBV2
clone size: few

CDR3 protein: AWSPRVYEQY
V gene: TRBV30
clone size: -

CDR3 protein: AWSVQEGDGYT
V gene: TRBV30
clone size: once

CDR3 protein: ASSRGGYVKYEQY
V gene: TRBV19
clone size: few

CDR3 protein: ASSLGGTLAEAF
V gene: TRBV7-9
clone size: -

CDR3 protein: ASSDPRTEAF
V gene: TRBV2
clone size: -

CDR3 protein: AISGDRRESPLH
V gene: TRBV10-3
clone size: many

CDR3 protein: ASSVLNLAGLLGEQY
V gene: TRBV2
clone size: -

CDR3 protein: ASRADMNTGELF
V gene: TRBV2
clone size: many

CDR3 protein: ASRTSPSSYEQY
V gene: TRBV28
clone size: -

CDR3 protein: ASSWDSLNTEAF
V gene: TRBV5-1
clone size: -

CDR3 protein: ASSYSSGEIYEQY
V gene: TRBV6-5
clone size: -

CDR3 protein: ASSFAGGGLDGYT
V gene: TRBV28
clone size: -

CDR3 protein: AWWGGTYGYT
V gene: TRBV30
clone size: -

CDR3 protein: ASSLGYSSGSYEQY
V gene: TRBV11-2
clone size: -

CDR3 protein: ASSLATGDGTDTQY
V gene: TRBV7-9
clone size: -

CDR3 protein: AIPGGTGTRTDTQY
V gene: TRBV2
clone size: -

CDR3 protein: ASSPDTYGYT
V gene: TRBV5-4
clone size: -

CDR3 protein: ASSSRRSGSYNEQF
V gene: TRBV7-2
clone size: once

CDR3 protein: ASSSGQPQH
V gene: TRBV28
clone size: -

CDR3 protein: ASNPRRQGNYGYT
V gene: TRBV5-8
clone size: -

CDR3 protein: ASSATYNEQF
V gene: TRBV9
clone size: many

CDR3 protein: AWRKGGNTIY
V gene: TRBV30
clone size: once

CDR3 protein: AWSDDRGGQPQH
V gene: TRBV30
clone size: -

CDR3 protein: AWGTNYEQY
V gene: TRBV30
clone size: once

CDR3 protein: ASSLPGGGGTEAF
V gene: TRBV28
clone size: -

CDR3 protein: ASSPLQPRGRGGVNTEAF
V gene: TRBV27
clone size: -

CDR3 protein: ASSLLGLGGPDTQY
V gene: TRBV28
clone size: -

CDR3 protein: ASSVPSSGYEQY
V gene: TRBV5-1
clone size: few

CDR3 protein: ASSRVTGTTTYEQY
V gene: TRBV28
clone size: -

CDR3 protein: SVEGQGVGYEQY
V gene: TRBV29-1
clone size: -

CDR3 protein: ASSPTSIREKLF
V gene: TRBV7-9
clone size: -